The 25 T cell receptor beta chains below all came from one sample that was sequenced in a study of cytomegalovirus exposure and HLA in healthy donors. 13 Jbeta primers and 60 Vbeta primers were used for the PCR. TCRdb's copy holds only in-frame clones and misses some; the assay was immunoSEQ multiplex PCR. The data hold about 180,000 clones, with around 80% observed a single time. Sequencing was carried out using PBMCs. Receptor source: a man in his forties in good health and CMV-seronegative.

The rearrangement links TRBV12-5 to TRBJ2-3, with D perhaps TRBD2 (5 bases). Germline loops: CDR1 LGHNT, CDR2 FRNRAP. Trimming removed 2 bases at V and 1 base at J, with 10 bases between. The CDR3 has 15 residues. The CDR3 loop is CASGLPEGGTDTQYF. The CDR3 nucleotides read TGTGCTAGTGGTTTGCCTGAGGGCGGCACAGATACGCAGTATTTT. Full variable domain (missing parts from reference TRBV12-5 and TRBJ2-3): DARVTQTPRHKVTEMGQEVTMRCQPILGHNTVFWYRQTMMQGLELLAYFRNRAPLDDSGMPKDRFSAEMPDATLATLKIQPSEPRDSAVYFCASGLPEGGTDTQYFGPGTRLTVL.

Only a few counts were recorded for this clone. The CDR3 DNA reads as TGTGCCAGCAGCCAAGAGGCGAGGGCCGGGGAGCTGTTTTTT. Residues: CASSQEARAGELFF. This chain joins TRBV14 and TRBJ2-2; perhaps TRBD2 as D (5 bases). The ends were cut back, 0 bases at V and 6 bases at J, with 8 bases in the middle. The CDR3 is 14 amino acids. Per germline, CDR1 SGHDN and CDR2 FVKESK.

The chain carries TRBV6-5 and TRBJ1-5, with D possibly TRBD1 on 5 matching bases. With 6 bases removed from V and 0 bases from J, the gap between germline ends came to 9 bases. The CDR3 loop spans 14 amino acids. Looked up from germline, CDR1 is MNHEY and CDR2 is SVGAGI. The CDR3 bases are TGTGCCAGCAGGTCTACAGGTAGCAATCAGCCCCAGCATTTT. Translation gives CASRSTGSNQPQHF.

The CDR3, as DNA: TGTGCCAGCAGCTCACACCCCTCAGCGGGGGGGCGAAATGAGCAGTTCTTC. Translated: CASSSHPSAGGRNEQFF. V is TRBV7-8 and J is TRBJ2-1; TRBD2 agrees at 10 bases. V lost 4 bases and J lost 7; bases outside the gene matches: 13. CDR1 and CDR2 (germline): SGHVS, FQNEAQ. The CDR3 has 17 amino acids. The variable domain in full, completed from reference TRBV7-8 and TRBJ2-1, reads GAGVSQSPRYKVAKRGQDVALRCDPISGHVSLFWYQQALGQGPEFLTYFQNEAQLDKSGLPSDRFFAERPEGSVSTLKIQRTQQEDSAVYLCASSSHPSAGGRNEQFFGPGTRLTVL.

The chain uses TRBV19 and TRBJ2-5; unclear D gene. CDR3 length: 16 residues. With 2 bases removed from V and 0 bases from J, the gap between germline ends came to 13 bases. Germline values: CDR1 LNHDA, CDR2 SQIVND (reference sequence). Written as DNA, the CDR3 is TGTGCCAGTAGTATATTGTACCGTGACTACCAAGAGACCCAGTACTTC. Encoded protein: CASSILYRDYQETQYF. Variable domain in full (rest from reference TRBV19 and TRBJ2-5): DGGITQSPKYLFRKEGQNVTLSCEQNLNHDAMYWYRQDPGQGLRLIYYSQIVNDFQKGDIAEGYSVSREKKESFPLTVTSAQKNPTAFYLCASSILYRDYQETQYFGPGTRLLVL.

The chain uses TRBV7-6 and TRBJ1-5, with TRBD1 matching 12 bases. V shed 3 bases and J 6 bases; nucleotides not matched to a gene: 3. The germline gives CDR1 SGHVS, CDR2 FNYEAQ. There are 15 residues in the CDR3. The CDR3 reads CASSLGTGGPQPQHF. The CDR3 nucleotides read TGTGCCAGCAGCTTGGGGACAGGGGGCCCTCAGCCCCAGCATTTT. Looking up the rest from reference TRBV7-6 and TRBJ1-5 gives the full variable domain: GAGVSQSPRYKVTKRGQDVALRCDPISGHVSLYWYRQALGQGPEFLTYFNYEAQQDKSGLPNDRFSAERPEGSISTLTIQRTEQRDSAMYRCASSLGTGGPQPQHFGDGTRLSIL.

This clone was detected a few times. This chain joins TRBV30 and TRBJ1-4; D gene unclear. There are 13 residues in the CDR3. V was clipped by 0 bases and J by 5 bases, with 7 bases between them. The V gene's germline CDR1 is GTSNPN and CDR2 SVGIG (reference sequence). This chain's CDR3 is CAWSVRPNEKLFF. The DNA for the CDR3 is TGTGCCTGGAGTGTCAGGCCCAATGAAAAACTGTTTTTT. The full variable domain, rest sourced from reference TRBV30 and TRBJ1-4, is SQTIHQWPATLVQPVGSPLSLECTVEGTSNPNLYWYRQAAGRGLQLLFYSVGIGQISSEVPQNLSASRPQDRQFILSSKKLLLSDSGFYLCAWSVRPNEKLFFGSGTQLSVL.

The V and J genes are TRBV9 and TRBJ2-2, with D hard to call. The CDR3 totals 15 residues. V was trimmed by 0 bases and J by 1 base, leaving 7 bases between them. The germline V gene has CDR1 SGDLS and CDR2 YYNGEE. CDR3 amino acids: CASSVDTLNTGELFF. The CDR3 nucleotides read TGTGCCAGCAGCGTAGACACCTTGAACACCGGGGAGCTGTTTTTT. The full variable domain, with the rest looked up from reference TRBV9 and TRBJ2-2, is DSGVTQTPKHLITATGQRVTLRCSPRSGDLSVYWYQQSLDQGLQFLIQYYNGEERAKGNILERFSAQQFPDLHSELNLSSLELGDSALYFCASSVDTLNTGELFFGEGSRLTVL.

This clone came up a few times. CDR3 DNA: TGTGCCAGTAGTGCCGGGACAGGGGCAGGGGCCAACGTCCTGACTTTC. This gives the protein CASSAGTGAGANVLTF. The chain couples TRBV19 to TRBJ2-6, with 10 bases identical to TRBD1. The trim removed 5 bases at V and 4 bases at J, leaving 5 bases unmatched. The germline V gene has CDR1 LNHDA and CDR2 SQIVND (reference sequence). The CDR3 consists of 16 residues.

The chain carries TRBV25-1 and TRBJ2-5, with 9 bases matching TRBD2. The CDR3 spans 14 residues. Germline lookup yields CDR1 MGHDK and CDR2 SYGVNS. The J segment lost 5 bases and the V segment lost 2 bases, leaving 3 bases of the junction unmatched. The CDR3 is CASSEEREVETQYF. The CDR3 DNA follows: TGTGCCAGCAGTGAAGAGCGGGAGGTTGAGACCCAGTACTTC.

This clone has a handful of counts. The gene calls are TRBV15 and TRBJ1-2, with no clear D. The germline CDR1 and CDR2 sequences are LNHNV and YYDKDF (reference sequence). This CDR3 is built from 14 residues. Trimming stripped 0 bases from V and 1 base from J, with 6 bases between. CDR3: CATSREGLNYGYTF. CDR3 DNA: TGTGCCACCAGCAGAGAGGGCCTTAACTATGGCTACACCTTC.

This rearrangement joins TRBV2 to TRBJ2-1, with 8 bases fitting TRBD1. This CDR3 contains 16 residues. With V trimmed by 7 bases and J by 2 bases, 10 bases remained unmatched. Germline CDR1 is SNHLY and CDR2 is FYNNEI. The chain's CDR3 is CASTSGDRGAYNEQFF. As DNA, the CDR3 is TGTGCCAGCACGTCCGGAGACAGGGGTGCCTACAATGAGCAGTTCTTC.

This clone came up a few times. The CDR3 nucleotides are TGTGCCAGCAGCTTTTGGGACAGGCGCGAGCAGTACTTC. It specifies CASSFWDRREQYF. The V gene is TRBV7-9, the J gene TRBJ2-7; 8 bases match TRBD1. V shed 3 bases, J shed 6 bases, and the junction held 4 bases outside the gene matches. The CDR3 has 13 residues. CDR1 is SEHNR, CDR2 FQNEAQ, per germline (reference sequence).

This clone was counted only a few times. The V gene is TRBV6-1, the J gene TRBJ1-1; D ambiguous. The CDR3 is 13 amino acids. Trimming removed 2 bases from V and 6 bases from J, with 10 bases in between. The germline V gene has CDR1 MNHNS and CDR2 SASEGT. The CDR3 nucleotides read TGTGCCAGCAGTGAAATTATCGGTTCTGAAGCTTTCTTT. This gives the protein CASSEIIGSEAFF.

In its sample, this clone was seen once. V and J are TRBV6-5 and TRBJ1-2, with 10 bases matching TRBD1. After removal of 6 bases from V and 7 bases from J, the junction contained 8 bases not matched to a gene. Germline V CDR1 and CDR2: MNHEY, SVGAGI. The CDR3 runs 14 residues. The CDR3 is CASSSGTGVSGYTF. The CDR3 DNA follows: TGTGCCAGCAGCTCCGGGACAGGGGTTTCTGGCTACACCTTC.

This clone was seen a handful of times. This rearrangement joins TRBV9 to TRBJ2-3, with 7 bases fitting TRBD2. J gave up 0 bases and V 3 bases, and 7 bases lay outside the gene matches. The CDR3 has 16 residues. Germline V gene lookup returns CDR1 SGDLS and CDR2 YYNGEE. The DNA of the CDR3 is TGTGCCAGCAGCGGCCTACTAGCGATTAGCACAGATACGCAGTATTTT. This encodes CASSGLLAISTDTQYF. Complete variable domain (other parts from reference TRBV9 and TRBJ2-3): DSGVTQTPKHLITATGQRVTLRCSPRSGDLSVYWYQQSLDQGLQFLIQYYNGEERAKGNILERFSAQQFPDLHSELNLSSLELGDSALYFCASSGLLAISTDTQYFGPGTRLTVL.

The chain employs TRBV6-5 and TRBJ2-1; TRBD2 might be the D (6 bases). CDR3 length: 16 amino acids. The germline gives CDR1 MNHEY, CDR2 SVGAGI. Trimming left V 4 bases short and J 9 bases short, with 22 bases between. CDR3 amino acids: CASSFLGRGRVPEQFF. The CDR3 DNA is TGTGCCAGCAGTTTCCTCGGGCGGGGAAGGGTTCCTGAGCAGTTCTTC.

The V gene is TRBV5-1, the J gene TRBJ2-5; 9 bases are shared with TRBD1. Germline assignment: CDR1 SGHRS and CDR2 YFSETQ. V was pared by 4 bases and J by 6 bases, with 7 bases of the junction left unmatched. The CDR3 covers 14 residues. CDR3 in amino acids: CASSRQGEKKTQYF. DNA of the CDR3: TGCGCCAGCAGCCGACAGGGGGAGAAAAAGACCCAGTACTTC.

The V call is TRBV5-6, the J call TRBJ1-3, with D possibly TRBD1 on 6 matching bases. The CDR3 runs 16 residues. Trimming took 1 base from V and 3 from J, leaving 14 bases between them. The germline V gene has CDR1 SGHDT and CDR2 YYEEEE. This CDR3 is CASSLYRVGIGNTIYF. The CDR3 nucleotides read TGTGCCAGCAGCTTGTACAGGGTGGGAATTGGAAACACCATATATTTT.

This chain links TRBV2 with TRBJ1-5; TRBD1 matches 8 bases. Germline assignment: CDR1 SNHLY and CDR2 FYNNEI. Trimming removed 6 bases from V and 1 base from J; junction bases left unmatched: 11. The CDR3 loop spans 17 amino acids. The CDR3 coding sequence is TGTGCCAGCAGGAAGGACAGGGTAAGGTCCAGCAATCAGCCCCAGCATTTT. It yields the protein CASRKDRVRSSNQPQHF.

DNA for the CDR3: TGTGCCAGCAGCTCGTACAGGGGGAACTACACCTTC. This sequence encodes CASSSYRGNYTF. The J gene is TRBJ1-2, the V gene TRBV7-2; 8 bases agree with TRBD1. The CDR3 spans 12 residues. Germline lookup yields CDR1 SGHTA and CDR2 FQGNSA. Unmatched junction bases numbered 5, after V lost 4 bases and J lost 10 bases.

This clone occurred once. The chain links TRBV7-8 to TRBJ2-7, with 8 bases that match TRBD1. Germline V gene data show CDR1 as SGHVS and CDR2 as FQNEAQ. V shed 4 bases, J shed 7 bases, and the junction held 3 bases outside the gene matches. The CDR3 loop spans 12 amino acids. The CDR3 sequence: CASSWTGYEQYF. Written as DNA, the CDR3 is TGTGCCAGCAGCTGGACAGGGTATGAGCAGTACTTC.

CDR3 residues: CASSLVAGGNTGELFF. As DNA, the CDR3 is TGCGCCAGCAGCTTGGTTGCGGGGGGGAACACCGGGGAGCTGTTTTTT. The chain combines TRBV5-1 with TRBJ2-2, with TRBD2 matching over 8 bases. Per germline, CDR1 SGHRS and CDR2 YFSETQ. This CDR3 has 16 residues. V gave up 0 bases and J gave up 1 base; unmatched junction bases: 2.

The genes are TRBV7-3 and TRBJ2-3; D possibly corresponds to TRBD1 (5 bases). Germline lookup yields CDR1 SGHTA and CDR2 FQGTGA. The ends were cut back, 3 bases at V and 3 bases at J, with 7 bases in the middle. The CDR3 consists of 13 residues. Written as DNA, the CDR3 is TGTGCCAGCAGCTTCAGACAGACAGATACGCAGTATTTT. This codes for CASSFRQTDTQYF.

The chain couples TRBV7-2 to TRBJ2-5; TRBD1 aligns across 7 bases. Germline CDR1 reads SGHTA; CDR2 reads FQGNSA. V dropped 5 bases and J dropped 2; count of bases not matched to a gene: 5. The length of the CDR3 is 14 residues. The CDR3 nucleotides are TGTGCCAGCAGCGCCTGGACAGGACAAGAGACCCAGTACTTC. Translation: CASSAWTGQETQYF.